Described below is a single TCR beta chain sequence and its context. V lost 0 bases, J lost 6 bases, and 11 bases lay in between. CDR1 is MGHRA and CDR2 is YSYEKL in the germline V gene. This CDR3 has 15 amino acids. The data originate from a study of human T cells and chemical hapten exposure. Study-wide context: During the roughly 24-week study period, patients had diphenylcyclopropenone applied to the scalp every week. The upper back received 0.01% DPC by patch testing, with results read at 6 days.

Library construction involved attaching unique molecular identifiers to individual cDNA molecules, which allowed quantitative, reproducible TCR counting. TCRdb re-analysed the RACE reads in MiXCR, keeping a single row per CDR3 protein. This sample carries tens of thousands of distinct CDR3 sequences, roughly 9% of them seen once, and the ten largest clones take 11% to 15%. Time point specified: patch test 2, 6 weeks after DPC sensitization. Treatment given: therapeutic diphenylcyclopropenone sensitization with weekly scalp DPC. Extraction of total RNA was performed on unfractionated whole blood. The TCR sequence derives from a woman aged 25 to 39 with alopecia areata. Some clones in this sample may be carry-over from other donors' samples. This chain connects TRBV4-1 to TRBJ2-2; no clear D gene. This specimen was whole blood, taken in connection with sensitization to the hapten diphenylcyclopropenone (DPC). CDR3 sequence (DNA): TGCGCCAGCAGCCAAGATCAGAATCCTCCCGGGGAGCTGTTTTTT. Translating gives CASSQDQNPPGELFF.